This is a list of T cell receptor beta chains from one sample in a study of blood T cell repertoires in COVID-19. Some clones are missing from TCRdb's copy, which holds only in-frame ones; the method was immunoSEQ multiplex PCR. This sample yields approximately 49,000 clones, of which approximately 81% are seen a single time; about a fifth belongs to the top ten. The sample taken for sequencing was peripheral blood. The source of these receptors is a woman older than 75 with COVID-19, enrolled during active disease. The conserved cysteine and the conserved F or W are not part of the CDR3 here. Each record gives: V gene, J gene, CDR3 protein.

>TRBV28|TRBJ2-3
ASSIAGEEQY
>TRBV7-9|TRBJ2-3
ASVGRGTDTQY
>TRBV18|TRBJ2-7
ASSSTGVAGEQY
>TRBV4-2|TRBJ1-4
ASSQVGGASEKLF
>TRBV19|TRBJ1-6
ASSYWDSNSPLH
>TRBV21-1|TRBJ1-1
ASTSLPRDRGERDPNTEAF
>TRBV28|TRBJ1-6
ASSRVDNSPLH
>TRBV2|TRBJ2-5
ASSEASGRGWETQY
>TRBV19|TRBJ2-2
ASSHARDTGELF
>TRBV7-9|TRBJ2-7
ASSPQAGERYEQY
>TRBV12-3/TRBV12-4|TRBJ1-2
ASRTGGAGGYT
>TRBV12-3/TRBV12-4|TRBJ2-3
ASIAPTVPTQY
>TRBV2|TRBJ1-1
ASSIQRANTEAF
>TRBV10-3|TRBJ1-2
AISESPNRVGYT
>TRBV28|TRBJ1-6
ASSFEGANSPLH
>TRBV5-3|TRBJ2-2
ARSKRTGELF
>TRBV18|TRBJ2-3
ASSLLTSATDTQY
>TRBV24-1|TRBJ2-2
ATSDFRGGTAGELF
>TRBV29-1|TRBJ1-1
SVEDRPGLTEAF
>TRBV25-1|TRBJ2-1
ASSPFGGTVLNEQF
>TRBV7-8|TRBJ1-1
ASSFVLQGNTEAF
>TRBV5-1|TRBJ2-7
ASSHTSGTAYEQY
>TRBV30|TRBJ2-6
AWRSGSLRSGANVLT
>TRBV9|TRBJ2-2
ASSVVQNTGELF
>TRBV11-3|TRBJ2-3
ASSFLWWDIITDTQY
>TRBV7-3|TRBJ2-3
ASSPQGLAGVSLIPDTQY
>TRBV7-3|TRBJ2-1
ASSSGLAGEERQF
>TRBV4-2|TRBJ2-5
ASSQGLAGEETQY
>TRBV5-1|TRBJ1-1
ASSLVGWEMNTEAF
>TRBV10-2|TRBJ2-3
ASSDGDTQY
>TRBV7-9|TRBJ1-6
ASQGDGYNSPLH
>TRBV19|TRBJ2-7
ASKLTSGLTYEQY
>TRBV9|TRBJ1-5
ASSAGQDHQPQH
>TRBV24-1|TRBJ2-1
ATSDNEGTSGSDEQF
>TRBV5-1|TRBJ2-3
ASSFGGAGDTQY
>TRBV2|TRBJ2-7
ASREFPSGRPYEQY
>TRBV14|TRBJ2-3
ASSQGQSTDTQY
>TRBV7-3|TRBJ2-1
ASSLPGLAGGRGEQF
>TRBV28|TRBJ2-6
ASSFRGTGANVLT
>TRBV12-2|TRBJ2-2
ASRFSHSGTHTGELF